This T cell receptor beta chain derives from a study of graft-versus-host responses after intestinal transplantation. The repertoire was sequenced with immunoSEQ multiplex PCR; TCRdb's copy has only in-frame clones and lacks some. This table holds tens of thousands of clones, over 85% found once. After removal of 4 bases from V and 4 bases from J, the junction contained 18 bases not matched to a gene. Germline-derived CDR1 and CDR2 are SGHVS and FNYEAQ. The CDR3 has 19 residues. To note about this clone: The antigen remains undetermined.

J is TRBJ2-5 and V is TRBV7-6, with 10 bases fitting TRBD2. The clonotype was recovered from a human donor who received an intestinal transplant. The sequences come from unstimulated CD4+ T cells sorted from spleen or lymph node cells, collected before intestinal transplant. CDR3 in DNA: TGTGCCAGCAGCTCCGGACTCTTGGCTAGCGGGAGAAAGGGAGAGACCCAGTACTTC. Protein sequence: CASSSGLLASGRKGETQYF. Together with reference TRBV7-6 and TRBJ2-5, the CDR3 gives the full variable domain: GAGVSQSPRYKVTKRGQDVALRCDPISGHVSLYWYRQALGQGPEFLTYFNYEAQQDKSGLPNDRFSAERPEGSISTLTIQRTEQRDSAMYRCASSSGLLASGRKGETQYFGPGTRLLVL.